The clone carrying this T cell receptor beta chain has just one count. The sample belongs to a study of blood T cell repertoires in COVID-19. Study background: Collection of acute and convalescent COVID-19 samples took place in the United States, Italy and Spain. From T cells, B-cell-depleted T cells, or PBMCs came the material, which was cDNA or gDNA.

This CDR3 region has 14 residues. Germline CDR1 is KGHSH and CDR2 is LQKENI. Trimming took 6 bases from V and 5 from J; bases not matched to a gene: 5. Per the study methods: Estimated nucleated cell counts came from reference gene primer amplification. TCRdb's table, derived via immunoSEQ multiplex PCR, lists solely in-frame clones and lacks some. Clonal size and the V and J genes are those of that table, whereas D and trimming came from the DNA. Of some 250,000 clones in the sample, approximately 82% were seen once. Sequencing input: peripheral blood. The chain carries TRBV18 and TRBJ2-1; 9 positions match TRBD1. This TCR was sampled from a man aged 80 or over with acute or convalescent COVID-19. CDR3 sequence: CASSLRDRDNEQFF. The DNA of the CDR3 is TGTGCCAGCTCCCTCCGGGACAGGGACAATGAGCAGTTCTTC.